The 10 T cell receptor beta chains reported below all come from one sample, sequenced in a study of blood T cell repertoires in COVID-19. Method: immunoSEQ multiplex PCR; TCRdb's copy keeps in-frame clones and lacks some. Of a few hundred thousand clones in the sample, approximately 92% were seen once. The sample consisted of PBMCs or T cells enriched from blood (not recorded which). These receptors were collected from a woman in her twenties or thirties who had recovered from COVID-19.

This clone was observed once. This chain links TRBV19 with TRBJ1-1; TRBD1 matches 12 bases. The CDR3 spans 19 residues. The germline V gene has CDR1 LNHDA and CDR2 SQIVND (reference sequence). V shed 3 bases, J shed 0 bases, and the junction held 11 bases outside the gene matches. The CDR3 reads CASSIRSGTGGWMNTEAFF. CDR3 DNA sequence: TGTGCCAGTAGTATCCGATCCGGGACAGGGGGCTGGATGAACACTGAAGCTTTCTTT.

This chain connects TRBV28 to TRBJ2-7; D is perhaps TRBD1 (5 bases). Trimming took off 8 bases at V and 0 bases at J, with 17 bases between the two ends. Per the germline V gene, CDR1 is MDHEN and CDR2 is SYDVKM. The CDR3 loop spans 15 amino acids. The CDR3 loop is CASGIRSTGSYEQYF. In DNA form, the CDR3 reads TGTGCCAGCGGAATCCGATCAACAGGCTCCTACGAGCAGTACTTC. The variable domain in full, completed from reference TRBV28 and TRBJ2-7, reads DVKVTQSSRYLVKRTGEKVFLECVQDMDHENMFWYRQDPGLGLRLIYFSYDVKMKEKGDIPEGYSVSREKKERFSLILESASTNQTSMYLCASGIRSTGSYEQYFGPGTRLTVT.

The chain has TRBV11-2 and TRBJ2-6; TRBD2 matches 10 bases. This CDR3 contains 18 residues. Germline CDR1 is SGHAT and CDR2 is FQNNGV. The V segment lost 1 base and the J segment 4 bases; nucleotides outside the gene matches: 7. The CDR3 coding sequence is TGTGCCAGCAGCTTAGGGGCTAGCGGGGGCAGGGGGGCCAACGTCCTGACTTTC. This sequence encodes CASSLGASGGRGANVLTF.

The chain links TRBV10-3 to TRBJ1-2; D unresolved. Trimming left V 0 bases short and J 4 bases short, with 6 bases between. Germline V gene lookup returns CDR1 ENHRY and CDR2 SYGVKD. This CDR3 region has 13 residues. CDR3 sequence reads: CAISESISYGYTF. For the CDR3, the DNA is TGTGCCATCAGTGAGTCCATTTCCTATGGCTACACCTTC.

The CDR3 sequence is CASSKQQGVCTEAFF. The CDR3 nucleotides read TGTGCCAGCAGCAAACAACAGGGAGTTTGCACTGAAGCTTTCTTT. The chain uses TRBV21-1 and TRBJ1-1; TRBD1, the table's D call, lacks a check against the DNA. TRBV21-1 is described as a pseudogene. This CDR3 is 15 amino acids long.

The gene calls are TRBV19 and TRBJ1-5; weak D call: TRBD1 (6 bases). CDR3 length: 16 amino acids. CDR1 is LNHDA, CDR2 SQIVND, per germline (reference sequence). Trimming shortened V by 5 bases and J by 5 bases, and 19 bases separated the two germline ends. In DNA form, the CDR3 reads TGTGCCAGTAGTGATGCCGGGACAAAGATTCATCAGCCCCAGCATTTT. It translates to CASSDAGTKIHQPQHF.

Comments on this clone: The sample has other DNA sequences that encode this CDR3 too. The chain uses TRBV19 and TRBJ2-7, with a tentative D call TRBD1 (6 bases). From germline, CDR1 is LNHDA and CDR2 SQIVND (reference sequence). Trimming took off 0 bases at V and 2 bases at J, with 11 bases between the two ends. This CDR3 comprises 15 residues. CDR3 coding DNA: TGTGCCAGTAGTATAGATCGGCAGGGGCCCTACGAGCAGTACTTC. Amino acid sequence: CASSIDRQGPYEQYF.

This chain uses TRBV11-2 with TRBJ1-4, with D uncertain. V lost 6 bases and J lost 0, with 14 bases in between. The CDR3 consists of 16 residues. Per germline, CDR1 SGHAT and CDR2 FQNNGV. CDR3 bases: TGTGCCAGCAGAAAAGGAGGGTTCTCAACTAATGAAAAACTGTTTTTT. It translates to CASRKGGFSTNEKLFF.

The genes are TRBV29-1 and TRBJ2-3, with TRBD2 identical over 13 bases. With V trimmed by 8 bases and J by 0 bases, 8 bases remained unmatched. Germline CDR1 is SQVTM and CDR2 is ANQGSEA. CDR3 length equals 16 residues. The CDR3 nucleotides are TGCAGCACGATTGGACTAGCGGGAGTGAGCACAGATACGCAGTATTTT. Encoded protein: CSTIGLAGVSTDTQYF.

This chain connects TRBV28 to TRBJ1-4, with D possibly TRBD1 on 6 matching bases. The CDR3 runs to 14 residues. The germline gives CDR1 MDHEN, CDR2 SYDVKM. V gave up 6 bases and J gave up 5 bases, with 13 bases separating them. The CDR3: CASRRDTGNEKLFF. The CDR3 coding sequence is TGTGCCAGCAGAAGAGATACAGGGAATGAAAAACTGTTTTTT. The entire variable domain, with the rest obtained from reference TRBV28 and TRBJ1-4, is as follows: DVKVTQSSRYLVKRTGEKVFLECVQDMDHENMFWYRQDPGLGLRLIYFSYDVKMKEKGDIPEGYSVSREKKERFSLILESASTNQTSMYLCASRRDTGNEKLFFGSGTQLSVL.